This T cell receptor (beta chain) is drawn from a study of CD8+ T cells in alopecia areata. Indicated treatment: oral pan-JAK inhibitor, 5-10 mg twice daily. It was from alopecia areata patients that lesional scalp punch biopsies and peripheral blood were collected. In its sample, this clone was seen a few times. Extraction of RNA preceded its reverse transcription into cDNA, which served as the sequencing template. Sequencing used immunoSEQ multiplex PCR; TCRdb keeps in-frame clones, though not all of them. The sample shows about 270,000 clones, roughly 63% of them seen only once. The material sequenced was CD4+ T cells sorted from blood, taken between weeks 51 and 52, from a patient treated with tofacitinib. The TCR originated in a human donor with alopecia areata.

CDR3 sequence reads: CSQRGPYNEQFF. The CDR3 DNA reads TGCAGCCAGCGGGGCCCCTACAATGAGCAGTTCTTC. The gene calls are TRBV29-1 and TRBJ2-1; TRBD2 aligns across 7 bases. V lost 8 bases and J lost 2; bases outside the gene matches: 3. Germline values: CDR1 SQVTM, CDR2 ANQGSEA. The CDR3 extends over 12 amino acids.